This TCR beta chain was sequenced in a study of blood T cell repertoires in COVID-19. Trimming removed 7 bases from V and 0 bases from J; junction bases left unmatched: 7. The CDR3 runs 15 residues. Germline loops: CDR1 SGDLS, CDR2 YYNGEE. Method: immunoSEQ multiplex PCR; TCRdb's copy keeps in-frame clones and lacks some. The top ten hold roughly 8% of the sample, which has about 240,000 clones, roughly 81% seen once. Sequenced input: peripheral blood. This chain joins TRBV9 and TRBJ2-1; 7 bases map to TRBD2. The TCR originated in an elderly woman with COVID-19, enrolled during active disease. This CDR3 is CASSSGGNSYNEQFF. Written as DNA, the CDR3 is TGTGCCAGCTCCTCGGGGGGAAACTCCTACAATGAGCAGTTCTTC.